A selection of T cell receptor beta chains follows, all from one sample in a study of blood T cell repertoires in COVID-19. Data came from immunoSEQ multiplex PCR; TCRdb stores just in-frame clones and leaves some out. The sample carries roughly 58,000 clones, 65% to 85% recorded once. What was sequenced was PBMCs or T cells enriched from blood (not recorded which). The receptors originated from a woman in her sixties or seventies who had been exposed to COVID-19. Both conserved end residues are part of each CDR3. D genes are given only for firm matches. Expanded clones are given a class, and other clones once, few, many or no size at all.

J gene: TRBJ2-1; CDR3 length: 15; D gene: NA; clone size: NA; V gene: TRBV28; CDR3 protein: CASSPTPAGNNEQFF; CDR3 DNA: TGTGCCAGCAGTCCAACGCCTGCGGGGAACAATGAGCAGTTCTTC
J gene: TRBJ2-7; CDR3 length: 14; D gene: TRBD2; clone size: NA; V gene: TRBV11-2; CDR3 protein: CASTRLAGGYEQYF; CDR3 DNA: TGTGCCAGCACCAGACTAGCGGGGGGTTACGAGCAGTACTTC
J gene: TRBJ2-7; CDR3 length: 14; D gene: NA; clone size: NA; V gene: TRBV9; CDR3 protein: CASSATAYSYEQYF; CDR3 DNA: TGTGCCAGCAGCGCGACAGCCTACTCCTACGAGCAGTACTTC
J gene: TRBJ2-7; CDR3 length: 12; D gene: NA; clone size: NA; V gene: TRBV19; CDR3 protein: CASSIEGDEQYF; CDR3 DNA: TGTGCCAGTAGTATTGAAGGGGACGAGCAGTACTTC
J gene: TRBJ1-4; CDR3 length: 16; D gene: NA; clone size: NA; V gene: TRBV15; CDR3 protein: CATSRDRRGSNEKLFF; CDR3 DNA: TGTGCCACCAGCAGAGATAGGAGGGGTTCTAATGAAAAACTGTTTTTT
J gene: TRBJ1-1; CDR3 length: 13; D gene: NA; clone size: few; V gene: TRBV7-2; CDR3 protein: CASSLGWRTEAFF; CDR3 DNA: TGTGCCAGCAGCTTAGGGTGGAGGACTGAAGCTTTCTTT
J gene: TRBJ2-3; CDR3 length: 15; D gene: TRBD2; clone size: once; V gene: TRBV7-2; CDR3 protein: CASSSTSGTKDTQYF; CDR3 DNA: TGTGCCAGCAGTTCTACTAGCGGGACAAAAGATACGCAGTATTTT
J gene: TRBJ1-1; CDR3 length: 16; D gene: NA; clone size: NA; V gene: TRBV28; CDR3 protein: CASSIARGGVNTEAFF; CDR3 DNA: TGTGCCAGCAGTATAGCCCGGGGAGGGGTGAACACTGAAGCTTTCTTT
J gene: TRBJ1-1; CDR3 length: 13; D gene: NA; clone size: NA; V gene: TRBV5-8; CDR3 protein: CASSFLRDYEAFF; CDR3 DNA: TGTGCCAGCAGCTTCTTAAGAGACTATGAAGCTTTCTTT
J gene: TRBJ2-7; CDR3 length: 16; D gene: TRBD1; clone size: few; V gene: TRBV3-1/TRBV3-2; CDR3 protein: CASSQVSRTGGREQYF; CDR3 DNA: TGTGCCAGCAGCCAAGTTTCGAGGACAGGGGGCCGAGAGCAGTACTTC
J gene: TRBJ2-7; CDR3 length: 15; D gene: NA; clone size: NA; V gene: TRBV4-3; CDR3 protein: CASSQSAQGGYEQYF; CDR3 DNA: TGCGCCAGCAGCCAATCTGCGCAGGGGGGCTACGAGCAGTACTTC
J gene: TRBJ1-2; CDR3 length: 15; D gene: TRBD1; clone size: NA; V gene: TRBV2; CDR3 protein: CASRDGTGGDYGYTF; CDR3 DNA: TGTGCCAGCAGGGATGGGACAGGGGGGGACTATGGCTACACCTTC
J gene: TRBJ1-1; CDR3 length: 11; D gene: TRBD1; clone size: NA; V gene: TRBV11-2; CDR3 protein: CASSLTGVAFF; CDR3 DNA: TGTGCCAGCAGCTTGACAGGGGTGGCTTTCTTT
J gene: TRBJ2-3; CDR3 length: 16; D gene: NA; clone size: NA; V gene: TRBV30; CDR3 protein: CAWSARRGTGQNTQYF; CDR3 DNA: TGTGCCTGGAGTGCGAGGAGAGGGACTGGTCAGAATACGCAGTATTTT
J gene: TRBJ1-4; CDR3 length: 19; D gene: TRBD1; clone size: NA; V gene: TRBV5-1; CDR3 protein: CASSLAWTLTGTGVEKLFF; CDR3 DNA: TGCGCCAGCAGCTTGGCCTGGACCCTTACCGGGACAGGGGTAGAAAAACTGTTTTTT
J gene: TRBJ2-1; CDR3 length: 10; D gene: NA; clone size: NA; V gene: TRBV29-1; CDR3 protein: CSAFLGEQFF; CDR3 DNA: TGCAGCGCCTTCCTCGGGGAGCAGTTCTTC